The next 8 T cell receptor beta chains were all read from a single sample in a study of T cells after yellow fever vaccination. One entry per CDR3 protein, called by TCRdb with MiXCR from the 5' RACE reads. The repertoire holds roughly 500,000 distinct CDR3 sequences, with approximately 21% as singletons. This material consisted of PBMCs, taken 15 days after the yellow fever booster vaccination. Receptor source: a man younger than 45 who received the YFV17D yellow fever vaccine.

About this clonotype itself: A junction end diverges from the germline sequence, so it may reflect a read error. The J gene is TRBJ2-1, the V gene TRBV28, with 8 bases aligning to TRBD1. CDR1 is MDHEN and CDR2 is SYDVKM in the germline V gene. The CDR3 totals 14 residues. The CDR3 is CASSLYGDQGAGLF. For the CDR3, the DNA is TGTGCCAGCAGTTTATATGGGGACCAGGGGGCCGGGCTCTTC. Full variable domain (rest looked up from reference TRBV28 and TRBJ2-1): DVKVTQSSRYLVKRTGEKVFLECVQDMDHENMFWYRQDPGLGLRLIYFSYDVKMKEKGDIPEGYSVSREKKERFSLILESASTNQTSMYLCASSLYGDQGAGLFGPGTRLTVL.

This clonotype was detected only a few times. The V call is TRBV6-2 or TRBV6-3, the J call TRBJ2-7, with a possible D match to TRBD2 (5 bases). Trimming pared 5 bases from V and 0 bases from J, leaving 14 bases between. The germline V gene has CDR1 MNHEY and CDR2 SVGEGT. This CDR3 has 15 amino acids. The CDR3 loop is CASSVPVGSSYEQYF. The CDR3 nucleotides read TGTGCCAGCAGTGTCCCCGTGGGGAGCTCCTACGAGCAGTACTTC.

This clonotype was found a few times. The rearrangement uses TRBV6-1 and TRBJ2-1, with TRBD1 as a possible D gene (6 bases). The V end lost 2 bases, the J end lost 5 bases, and 16 bases lay between the germline ends. Per the germline V gene, CDR1 is MNHNS and CDR2 is SASEGT. The CDR3 consists of 16 residues. This chain's CDR3 is CASSEFQGGPNNEQFF. The CDR3, as DNA: TGTGCCAGCAGTGAATTCCAAGGGGGACCTAACAATGAGCAGTTCTTC.

In this sample, this clonotype turned up a few times. J is TRBJ2-1 and V is TRBV7-2; 8 bases are a match to TRBD2. The CDR3 has 16 amino acids. The trim removed 6 bases at V and 4 bases at J, leaving 11 bases unmatched. CDR1 and CDR2 (germline): SGHTA, FQGNSA. The CDR3 DNA follows: TGTGCCAGCAGTCGAACCGGGACTAGTGGTTACAATGAGCAGTTCTTC. It codes for CASSRTGTSGYNEQFF.

CDR3 coding DNA: TGTGCCAGCAGTTACGAGGGACTCAGCACAGATACGCAGTATTTT. The encoded protein is CASSYEGLSTDTQYF. J is TRBJ2-3 and V is TRBV6-5, with D possibly being TRBD2 (6 bases). CDR3 length: 15 amino acids. Trimming shortened V by 2 bases and J by 0 bases, and 9 bases separated the two germline ends. Germline values: CDR1 MNHEY, CDR2 SVGAGI.

This chain links TRBV2 with TRBJ1-5; TRBD1 matches at 11 bases. Germline CDR1 is SNHLY and CDR2 is FYNNEI. The ends lost 3 bases at V and 6 bases at J; junction bases unmatched: 7. The CDR3 sequence is 16 residues long. DNA of the CDR3: TGTGCCAGCAGTGAGTTGTTGGGGACAGGGGGTCAGCCCCAGCATTTT. Translation: CASSELLGTGGQPQHF.

The V and J genes are TRBV5-1 and TRBJ2-7; TRBD1 aligns across 7 bases. The CDR3 spans 14 residues. Germline CDR1 reads SGHRS; CDR2 reads YFSETQ. Losses at the gene ends were 4 bases for V and 4 bases for J; bases not matched to a gene: 8. Written as DNA, the CDR3 is TGCGCCAGCAGCCGCTCGGACAGGACTTACGAGCAGTACTTC. Protein sequence: CASSRSDRTYEQYF. Full variable domain (remainder filled in from reference TRBV5-1 and TRBJ2-7): KAGVTQTPRYLIKTRGQQVTLSCSPISGHRSVSWYQQTPGQGLQFLFEYFSETQRNKGNFPGRFSGRQFSNSRSEMNVSTLELGDSALYLCASSRSDRTYEQYFGPGTRLTVT.

This clonotype was found many times. The chain combines TRBV3-1 with TRBJ2-1; 10 nucleotides line up with TRBD2. The CDR3 runs 15 residues. Germline assignment: CDR1 LGHDT and CDR2 YNNKEL (reference sequence). Trimming took 4 bases from V and 0 from J; bases not matched to a gene: 0. The CDR3 is CASSPSGSSYNEQFF. The CDR3 DNA reads TGTGCCAGCAGCCCTAGCGGGAGCTCCTACAATGAGCAGTTCTTC.